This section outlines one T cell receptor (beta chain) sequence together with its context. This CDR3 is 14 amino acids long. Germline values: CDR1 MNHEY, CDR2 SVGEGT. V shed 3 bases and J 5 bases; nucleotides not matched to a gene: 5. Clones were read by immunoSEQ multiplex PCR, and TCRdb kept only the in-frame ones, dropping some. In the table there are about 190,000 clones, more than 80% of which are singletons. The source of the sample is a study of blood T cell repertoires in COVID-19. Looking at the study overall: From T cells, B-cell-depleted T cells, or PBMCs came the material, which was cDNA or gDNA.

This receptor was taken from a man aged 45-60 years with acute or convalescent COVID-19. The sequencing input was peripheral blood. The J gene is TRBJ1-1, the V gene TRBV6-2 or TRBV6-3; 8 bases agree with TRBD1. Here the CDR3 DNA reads TGTGCCAGCAGTTATACAGGGGGAAGGACTGAAGCTTTCTTT. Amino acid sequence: CASSYTGGRTEAFF.